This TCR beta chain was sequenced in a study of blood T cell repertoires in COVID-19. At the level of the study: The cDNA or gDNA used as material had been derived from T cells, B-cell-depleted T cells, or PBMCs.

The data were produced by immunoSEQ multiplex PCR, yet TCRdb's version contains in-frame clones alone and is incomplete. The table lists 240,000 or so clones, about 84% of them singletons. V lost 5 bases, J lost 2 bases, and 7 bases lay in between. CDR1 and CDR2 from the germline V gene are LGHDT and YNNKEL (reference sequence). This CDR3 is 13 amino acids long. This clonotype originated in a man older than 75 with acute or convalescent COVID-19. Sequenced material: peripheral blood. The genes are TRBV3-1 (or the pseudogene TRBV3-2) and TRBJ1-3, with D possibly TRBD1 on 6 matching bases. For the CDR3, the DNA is TGTGCCAGCAGCTCAGGGGCTGGAAACACCATATATTTT. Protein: CASSSGAGNTIYF.